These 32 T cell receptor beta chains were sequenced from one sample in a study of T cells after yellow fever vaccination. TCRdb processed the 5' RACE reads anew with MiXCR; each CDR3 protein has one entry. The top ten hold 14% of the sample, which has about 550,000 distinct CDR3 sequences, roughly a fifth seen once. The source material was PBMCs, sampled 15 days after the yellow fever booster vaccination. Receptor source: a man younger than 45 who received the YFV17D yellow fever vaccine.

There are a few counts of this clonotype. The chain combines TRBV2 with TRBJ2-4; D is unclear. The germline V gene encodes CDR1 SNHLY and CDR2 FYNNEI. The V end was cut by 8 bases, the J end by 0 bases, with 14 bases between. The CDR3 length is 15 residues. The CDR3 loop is CASAEPGAAKNIQYF. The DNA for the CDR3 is TGTGCCAGCGCCGAACCGGGTGCAGCCAAAAACATTCAGTACTTC.

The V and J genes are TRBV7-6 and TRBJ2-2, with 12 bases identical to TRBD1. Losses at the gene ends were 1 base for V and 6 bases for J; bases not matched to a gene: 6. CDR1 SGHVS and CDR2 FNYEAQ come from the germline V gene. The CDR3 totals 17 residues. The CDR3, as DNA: TGTGCCAGCAGCTTAGGGCCGGGACAGGGGGCAGCCGGGGAGCTGTTTTTT. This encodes CASSLGPGQGAAGELFF.

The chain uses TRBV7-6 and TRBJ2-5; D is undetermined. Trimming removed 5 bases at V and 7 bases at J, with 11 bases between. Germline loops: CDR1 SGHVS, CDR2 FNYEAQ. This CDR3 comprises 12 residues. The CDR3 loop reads CASSQAAPTQYF. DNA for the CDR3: TGTGCCAGCAGCCAAGCAGCCCCGACCCAGTACTTC.

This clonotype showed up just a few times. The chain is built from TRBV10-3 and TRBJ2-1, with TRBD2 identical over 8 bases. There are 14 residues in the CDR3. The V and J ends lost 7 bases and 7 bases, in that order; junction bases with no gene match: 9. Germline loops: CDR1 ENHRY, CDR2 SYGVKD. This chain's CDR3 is CAIKEGTSPNEQFF. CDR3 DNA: TGTGCCATCAAGGAGGGGACTAGTCCGAATGAGCAGTTCTTC.

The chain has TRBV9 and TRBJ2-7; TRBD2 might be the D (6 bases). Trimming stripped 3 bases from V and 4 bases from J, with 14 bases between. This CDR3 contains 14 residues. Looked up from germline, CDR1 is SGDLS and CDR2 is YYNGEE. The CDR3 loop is CASSATDGGYEQYF. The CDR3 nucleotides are TGTGCCAGCAGCGCCACAGACGGGGGATACGAGCAGTACTTC. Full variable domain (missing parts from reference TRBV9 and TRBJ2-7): DSGVTQTPKHLITATGQRVTLRCSPRSGDLSVYWYQQSLDQGLQFLIQYYNGEERAKGNILERFSAQQFPDLHSELNLSSLELGDSALYFCASSATDGGYEQYFGPGTRLTVT.

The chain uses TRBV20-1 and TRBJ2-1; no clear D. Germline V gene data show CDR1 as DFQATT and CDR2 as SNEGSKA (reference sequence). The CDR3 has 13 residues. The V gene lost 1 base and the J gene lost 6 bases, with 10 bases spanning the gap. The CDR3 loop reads CSARATAPNEQFF. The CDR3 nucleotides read TGCAGTGCTAGAGCCACAGCGCCCAATGAGCAGTTCTTC.

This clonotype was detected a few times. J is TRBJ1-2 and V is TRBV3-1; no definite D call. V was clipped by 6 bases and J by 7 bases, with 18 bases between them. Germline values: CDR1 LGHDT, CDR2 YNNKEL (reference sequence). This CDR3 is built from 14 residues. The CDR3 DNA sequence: TGTGCCAGCAGATCCCCCCGACTTTCTAGTGGCTACACCTTC. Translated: CASRSPRLSSGYTF.

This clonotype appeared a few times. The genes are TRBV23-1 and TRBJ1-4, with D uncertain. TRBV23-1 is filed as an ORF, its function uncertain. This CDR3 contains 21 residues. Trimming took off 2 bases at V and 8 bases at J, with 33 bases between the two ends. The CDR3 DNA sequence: TGCGCCAGCAGTCAAGTCGCTCACGGCGATGGGCGACCGGGAACGCGGGAAAAACTGTTTTTT. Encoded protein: CASSQVAHGDGRPGTREKLFF.

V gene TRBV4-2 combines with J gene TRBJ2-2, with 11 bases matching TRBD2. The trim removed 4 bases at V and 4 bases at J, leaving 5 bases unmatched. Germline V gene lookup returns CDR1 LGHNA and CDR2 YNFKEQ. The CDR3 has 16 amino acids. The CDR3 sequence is CASSPEGTSGTGELFF. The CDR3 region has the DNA TGTGCCAGCAGCCCAGAGGGGACTAGCGGCACCGGGGAGCTGTTTTTT.

In DNA, the CDR3 is TGCGCCAGCAGCCTGGAGGGGGTTCTCTACGAGCAGTACTTC. Its translation: CASSLEGVLYEQYF. The chain recombines TRBV5-1 with TRBJ2-7; D is tentatively TRBD1 or TRBD2 (6 bases each). V was trimmed by 4 bases and J by 3 bases, leaving 14 bases between them. From germline, CDR1 is SGHRS and CDR2 YFSETQ. This CDR3 spans 14 amino acids.

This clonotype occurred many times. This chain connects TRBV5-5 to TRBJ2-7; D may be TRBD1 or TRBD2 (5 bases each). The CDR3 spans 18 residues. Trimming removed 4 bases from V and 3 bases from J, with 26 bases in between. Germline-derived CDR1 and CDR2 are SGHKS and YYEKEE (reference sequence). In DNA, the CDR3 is TGTGCCAGCAGCCGGGCCGGGGCCGCCTTAGGGGAGTTCTACGAGCAGTACTTC. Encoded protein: CASSRAGAALGEFYEQYF.

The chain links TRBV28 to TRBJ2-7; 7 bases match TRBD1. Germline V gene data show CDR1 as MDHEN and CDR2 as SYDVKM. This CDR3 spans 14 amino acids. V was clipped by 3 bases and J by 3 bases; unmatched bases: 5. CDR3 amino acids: CASSLTGLDYEQYF. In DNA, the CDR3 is TGTGCCAGCAGTTTGACAGGGCTGGACTACGAGCAGTACTTC.

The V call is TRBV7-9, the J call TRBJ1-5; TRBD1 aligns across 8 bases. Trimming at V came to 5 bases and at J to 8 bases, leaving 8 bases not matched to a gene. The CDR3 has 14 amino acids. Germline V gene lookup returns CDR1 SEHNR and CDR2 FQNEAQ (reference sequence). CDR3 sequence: CASSQGQGGEPQHF. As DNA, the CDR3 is TGTGCCAGCAGCCAAGGACAGGGAGGTGAGCCCCAGCATTTT.

CDR3 in DNA: TGCAGCGTTCGCCCGGGACCCTACAATGAGCAGTTCTTC. Its protein product is CSVRPGPYNEQFF. The rearrangement links TRBV29-1 to TRBJ2-1; TRBD1 or TRBD2 may be the D gene (5 bases each). V lost 5 bases and J lost 2, with 10 bases in between. This CDR3 is built from 13 residues. CDR1 SQVTM and CDR2 ANQGSEA come from the germline V gene.

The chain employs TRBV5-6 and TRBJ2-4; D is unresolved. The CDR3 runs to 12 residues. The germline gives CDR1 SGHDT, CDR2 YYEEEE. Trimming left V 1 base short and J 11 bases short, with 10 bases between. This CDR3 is CASSLWSGVQYF. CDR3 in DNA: TGTGCCAGCAGCTTGTGGTCGGGTGTTCAGTACTTC.

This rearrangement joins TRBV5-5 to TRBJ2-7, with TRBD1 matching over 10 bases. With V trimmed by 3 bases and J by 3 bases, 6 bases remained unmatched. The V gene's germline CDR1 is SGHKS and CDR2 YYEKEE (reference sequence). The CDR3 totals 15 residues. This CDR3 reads CASSSRDRGDYEQYF. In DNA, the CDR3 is TGTGCCAGCAGCTCCCGGGACAGGGGCGACTACGAGCAGTACTTC.

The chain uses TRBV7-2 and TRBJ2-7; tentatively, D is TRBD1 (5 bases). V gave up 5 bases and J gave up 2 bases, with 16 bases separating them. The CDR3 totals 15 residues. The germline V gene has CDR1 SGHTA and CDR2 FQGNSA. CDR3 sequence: CASSLTFDRTYEQYF. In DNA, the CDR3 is TGTGCCAGCAGCCTAACCTTCGACAGAACCTACGAGCAGTACTTC.

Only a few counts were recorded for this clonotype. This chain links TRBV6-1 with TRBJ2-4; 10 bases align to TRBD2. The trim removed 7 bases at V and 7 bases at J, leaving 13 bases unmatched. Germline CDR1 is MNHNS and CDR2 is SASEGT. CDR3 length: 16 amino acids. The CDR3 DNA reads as TGTGCCAGCACCTTTGGGGCCCTAGCGGGAGAGAACATTCAGTACTTC. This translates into CASTFGALAGENIQYF.

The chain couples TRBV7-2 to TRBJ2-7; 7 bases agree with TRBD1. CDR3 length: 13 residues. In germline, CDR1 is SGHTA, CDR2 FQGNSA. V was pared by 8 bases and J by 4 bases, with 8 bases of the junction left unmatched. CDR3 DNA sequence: TGTGCCAGCGGACGACAGGGTTCATACGAGCAGTACTTC. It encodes CASGRQGSYEQYF.

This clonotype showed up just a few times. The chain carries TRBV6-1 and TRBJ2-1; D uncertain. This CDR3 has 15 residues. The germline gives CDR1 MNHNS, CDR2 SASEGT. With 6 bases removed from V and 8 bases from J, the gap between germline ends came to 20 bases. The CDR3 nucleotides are TGTGCCAGCAGACAAAGGGATTTTTTAGGCGATGAGCAGTTCTTC. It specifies CASRQRDFLGDEQFF.

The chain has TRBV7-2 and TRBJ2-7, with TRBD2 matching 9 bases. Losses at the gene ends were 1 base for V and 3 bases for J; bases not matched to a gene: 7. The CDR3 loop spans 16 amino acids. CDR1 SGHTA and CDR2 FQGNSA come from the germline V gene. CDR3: CASSLGPGREGYEQYF. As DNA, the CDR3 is TGTGCCAGCAGCTTAGGCCCCGGGCGGGAGGGCTACGAGCAGTACTTC.

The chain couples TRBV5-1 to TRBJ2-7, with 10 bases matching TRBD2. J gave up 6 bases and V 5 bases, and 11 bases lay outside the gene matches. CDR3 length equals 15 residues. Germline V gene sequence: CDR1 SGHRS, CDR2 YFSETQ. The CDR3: CASRPRLAGKLEQYF. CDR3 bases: TGCGCCAGCAGACCGAGACTAGCGGGTAAACTCGAGCAGTACTTC.

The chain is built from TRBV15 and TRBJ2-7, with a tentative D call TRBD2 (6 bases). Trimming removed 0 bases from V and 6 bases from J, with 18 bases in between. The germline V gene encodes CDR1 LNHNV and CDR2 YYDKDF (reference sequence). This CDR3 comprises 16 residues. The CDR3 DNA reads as TGTGCCACCAGCAGAGAAAGGCTCCCGACCGGGGGCGAGCAGTACTTC. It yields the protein CATSRERLPTGGEQYF.

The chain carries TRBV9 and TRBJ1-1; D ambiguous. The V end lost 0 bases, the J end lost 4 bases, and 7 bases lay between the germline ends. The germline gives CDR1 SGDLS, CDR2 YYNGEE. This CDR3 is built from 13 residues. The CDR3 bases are TGTGCCAGCAGCGTAGATTCGGGCACTGAAGCTTTCTTT. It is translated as CASSVDSGTEAFF.

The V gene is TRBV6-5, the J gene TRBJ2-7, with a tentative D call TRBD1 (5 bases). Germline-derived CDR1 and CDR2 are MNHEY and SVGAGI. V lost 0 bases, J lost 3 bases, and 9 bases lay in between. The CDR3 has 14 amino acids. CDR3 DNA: TGTGCCAGCAGTTACTCGGACAACCTCTACGAGCAGTACTTC. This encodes CASSYSDNLYEQYF.

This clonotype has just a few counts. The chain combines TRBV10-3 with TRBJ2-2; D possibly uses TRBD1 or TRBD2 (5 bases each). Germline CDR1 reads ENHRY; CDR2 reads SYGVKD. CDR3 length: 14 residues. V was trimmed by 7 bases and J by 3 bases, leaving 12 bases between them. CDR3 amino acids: CAITPGPDTGELFF. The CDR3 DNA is TGTGCCATCACCCCGGGACCAGACACCGGGGAGCTGTTTTTT.

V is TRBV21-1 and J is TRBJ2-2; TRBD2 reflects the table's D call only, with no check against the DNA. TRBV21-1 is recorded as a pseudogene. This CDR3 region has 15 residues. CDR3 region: CASSDTSVYTGELFF. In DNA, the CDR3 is TGTGCCAGCAGCGACACTAGCGTGTACACCGGGGAGCTGTTTTTT.

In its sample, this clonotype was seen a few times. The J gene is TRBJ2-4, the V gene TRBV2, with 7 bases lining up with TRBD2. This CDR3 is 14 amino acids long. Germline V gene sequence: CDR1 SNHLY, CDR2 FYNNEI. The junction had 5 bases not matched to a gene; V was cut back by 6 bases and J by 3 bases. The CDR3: CASRRGGVKNIQYF. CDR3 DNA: TGTGCCAGCAGACGGGGAGGGGTCAAAAACATTCAGTACTTC.

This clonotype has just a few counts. The CDR3 DNA reads as TGTGCCTCACCGGGCAGCGGGAGGAGGCCCCTCCACTTT. Translating it yields CASPGSGRRPLHF. This sequence joins TRBV27 and TRBJ1-6, with unresolved D. V was pared by 11 bases and J by 13 bases, with 21 bases between. Germline V gene lookup returns CDR1 MNHEY and CDR2 SMNVEV (reference sequence). The CDR3 runs 13 residues.

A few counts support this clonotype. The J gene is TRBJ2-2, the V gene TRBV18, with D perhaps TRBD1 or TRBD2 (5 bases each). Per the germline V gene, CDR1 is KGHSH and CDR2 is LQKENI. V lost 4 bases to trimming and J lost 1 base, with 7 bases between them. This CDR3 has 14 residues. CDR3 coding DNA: TGTGCCAGCTCACGGGACCTGAACACCGGGGAGCTGTTTTTT. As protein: CASSRDLNTGELFF.

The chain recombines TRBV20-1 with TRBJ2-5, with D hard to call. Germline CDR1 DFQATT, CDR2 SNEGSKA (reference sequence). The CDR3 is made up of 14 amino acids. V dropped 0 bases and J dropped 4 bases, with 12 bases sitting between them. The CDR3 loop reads CSARDSPSPETQYF. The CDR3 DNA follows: TGCAGTGCTAGAGATTCTCCGAGCCCAGAGACCCAGTACTTC.

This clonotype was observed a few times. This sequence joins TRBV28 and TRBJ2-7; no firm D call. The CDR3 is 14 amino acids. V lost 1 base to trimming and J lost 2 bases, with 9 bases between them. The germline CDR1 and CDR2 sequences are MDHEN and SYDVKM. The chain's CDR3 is CASSLLSGTYEQYF. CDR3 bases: TGTGCCAGCAGTTTATTGTCCGGAACCTACGAGCAGTACTTC.